What follows are 21 T cell receptor beta chains derived from one specimen sequenced in a study of cytomegalovirus exposure and HLA in healthy donors. 13 Jbeta primers and 60 Vbeta primers were used for the PCR. Clones were sequenced by immunoSEQ multiplex PCR, and TCRdb holds only the in-frame ones, with some missing. The data contain fewer than 200,000 clones, roughly 80% of them singletons. Sequenced: PBMCs. Receptors originate from a woman aged 18 to 35 in good health and CMV-seronegative.

V usage is TRBV5-1 and J usage is TRBJ2-7; 9 bases fit TRBD1. V was pared by 4 bases and J by 7 bases, with 6 bases of the junction left unmatched. Germline CDR1 reads SGHRS; CDR2 reads YFSETQ. The CDR3 sequence is 13 residues long. CDR3: CASSPGQGWEQYF. CDR3 nucleotides: TGCGCCAGCAGCCCGGGACAGGGTTGGGAGCAGTACTTC.

The chain employs TRBV28 and TRBJ1-2, with D perhaps TRBD1 (6 bases). Germline V gene data show CDR1 as MDHEN and CDR2 as SYDVKM. The V end lost 5 bases, the J end lost 4 bases, and 17 bases lay between the germline ends. The CDR3 runs to 15 residues. CDR3 region: CASSGDITAVYGYTF. CDR3 DNA: TGTGCCAGCAGTGGGGACATAACGGCTGTCTATGGCTACACCTTC.

The rearrangement joins TRBV5-6 to TRBJ2-7; possible D gene TRBD2, 6 bases. V was trimmed by 4 bases and J by 1 base, leaving 12 bases between them. The CDR3 extends over 14 amino acids. Germline lookup yields CDR1 SGHDT and CDR2 YYEEEE. This CDR3 is CASSPSGDSYEQYF. CDR3 nucleotide sequence: TGTGCCAGCAGCCCGTCGGGAGATTCCTACGAGCAGTACTTC.

The J gene is TRBJ2-5, the V gene TRBV30; D unresolved. Matching the DNA end better, TRBJ2-7 makes the J call doubtful. The CDR3 is made up of 13 amino acids. The germline V gene encodes CDR1 GTSNPN and CDR2 SVGIG (reference sequence). This CDR3 is CAWSRQPGDEQYF. Written as DNA, the CDR3 is TGTGCCTGGAGTCGGCAACCAGGCGACGAGCAGTACTTC.

V and J are TRBV30 and TRBJ2-1; 12 positions agree with TRBD2. CDR3 length equals 16 residues. V lost 2 bases, J lost 7 bases, and 9 bases stayed unmatched. The germline CDR1 and CDR2 sequences are GTSNPN and SVGIG (reference sequence). In DNA form, the CDR3 reads TGTGCCTGGAGTCAAACCGGGACTAGCGGGTATAATGAGCAGTTCTTC. Protein sequence: CAWSQTGTSGYNEQFF. Variable domain in full (rest from reference TRBV30 and TRBJ2-1): SQTIHQWPATLVQPVGSPLSLECTVEGTSNPNLYWYRQAAGRGLQLLFYSVGIGQISSEVPQNLSASRPQDRQFILSSKKLLLSDSGFYLCAWSQTGTSGYNEQFFGPGTRLTVL.

V usage is TRBV28 and J usage is TRBJ2-2; unclear D gene. This CDR3 region has 15 residues. The germline CDR1 and CDR2 sequences are MDHEN and SYDVKM. V gave up 1 base and J gave up 6 bases, with 12 bases separating them. CDR3 sequence (DNA): TGTGCCAGCAGTTTATCGAGGCCGTGGGCCGGGGAGCTGTTTTTT. As protein: CASSLSRPWAGELFF.

This clone came up once. The rearrangement uses TRBV5-1 and TRBJ2-5; D perhaps matches TRBD2 (6 bases). The CDR3 has 15 amino acids. Looked up from germline, CDR1 is SGHRS and CDR2 is YFSETQ. With 7 bases removed from V and 4 bases from J, the gap between germline ends came to 20 bases. CDR3 DNA: TGCGCCAGCTACCCTCGCGCTTTGGGGGGAGAGACCCAGTACTTC. Amino acids: CASYPRALGGETQYF.

The J gene is TRBJ2-2, the V gene TRBV6-1, with 8 bases identical to TRBD2. Germline V lookup: CDR1 MNHNS, CDR2 SASEGT. The ends lost 8 bases at V and 0 bases at J; junction bases unmatched: 5. This CDR3 contains 15 residues. Here the CDR3 reads CASPAGVANTGELFF. The DNA of the CDR3 is TGTGCCAGCCCAGCGGGAGTGGCGAACACCGGGGAGCTGTTTTTT.

V gene TRBV9 combines with J gene TRBJ2-3; D not resolved. The CDR3 loop spans 14 amino acids. Per germline, CDR1 SGDLS and CDR2 YYNGEE. Trimming pared 4 bases from V and 1 base from J, leaving 10 bases between. In DNA form, the CDR3 reads TGTGCCAGCAGCTCGAGTCGCGGCACAGATACGCAGTATTTT. Amino acid sequence: CASSSSRGTDTQYF.

This chain links TRBV5-4 with TRBJ2-5; 13 nucleotides align to TRBD2. CDR3 length: 15 amino acids. Germline trimming cut 3 bases from V and 1 base from J; bases unmatched to any gene: 0. Per the germline V gene, CDR1 is SGHNT and CDR2 is YYREEE (reference sequence). The CDR3 spells CASSWTSGSQETQYF. The CDR3 DNA follows: TGTGCCAGCAGCTGGACTAGCGGGAGCCAAGAGACCCAGTACTTC.

The chain combines TRBV9 with TRBJ2-5; TRBD1 matches 9 bases. Germline-derived CDR1 and CDR2 are SGDLS and YYNGEE. Trimming took 3 bases from V and 2 from J; bases not matched to a gene: 5. The CDR3 is made up of 15 amino acids. CDR3 region: CASSGTQGAQETQYF. CDR3 bases: TGTGCCAGCAGCGGAACACAGGGGGCTCAAGAGACCCAGTACTTC.

The chain carries TRBV6-6 and TRBJ2-5; possible D gene TRBD1, 5 bases. The closer fit of TRBJ2-7 to the DNA end suggests the J call may be wrong. This CDR3 spans 15 amino acids. The germline V gene has CDR1 MNHNY and CDR2 SVGAGI (reference sequence). The CDR3 region has the DNA TGTGCCAGCAGTAGAGAGACAGCGACGATCTACGAGCAGTACTTC. The encoded protein is CASSRETATIYEQYF.

The chain recombines TRBV10-3 with TRBJ2-3; a possible D gene is TRBD2 (5 bases). V lost 7 bases to trimming and J lost 1 base, with 15 bases between them. Germline CDR1 reads ENHRY; CDR2 reads SYGVKD. This CDR3 comprises 15 residues. The CDR3 is CAIKSDGKGTDTQYF. The CDR3 DNA sequence: TGTGCCATCAAATCCGACGGGAAAGGCACAGATACGCAGTATTTT.

Here the CDR3 reads CASSQEVQGFGANVLTF. CDR3 DNA sequence: TGCGCCAGCAGCCAAGAAGTTCAGGGCTTTGGGGCCAACGTCCTGACTTTC. The V call is TRBV4-3, the J call TRBJ2-6; TRBD1 is a possible D gene (5 bases). This CDR3 contains 17 residues. Trimming removed 0 bases from V and 3 bases from J, with 12 bases in between. CDR1 LGHNA and CDR2 YSLEER come from the germline V gene.

The rearrangement links TRBV10-3 to TRBJ2-7; TRBD1 matches 8 bases. The germline CDR1 and CDR2 sequences are ENHRY and SYGVKD. V was clipped by 2 bases and J by 2 bases; unmatched bases: 5. The CDR3 is 15 residues long. CDR3 residues: CAISEGTGGTYEQYF. CDR3 coding DNA: TGTGCCATCAGTGAGGGGACAGGAGGAACCTACGAGCAGTACTTC.

The chain joins TRBV7-2 to TRBJ2-5; a weak D match, TRBD2 (6 bases). CDR1 SGHTA and CDR2 FQGNSA come from the germline V gene. The V and J ends lost 3 bases and 5 bases respectively, with 13 bases between them. The CDR3 runs 14 residues. CDR3 bases: TGTGCCAGCAGCTTCTTTGCAGGGAGGGAGACCCAGTACTTC. Translation gives CASSFFAGRETQYF.

This rearrangement joins TRBV18 to TRBJ2-3, with 9 bases matching TRBD1. The ends lost 3 bases at V and 6 bases at J; junction bases unmatched: 7. CDR1 and CDR2 (germline): KGHSH, LQKENI. The CDR3 is 15 residues long. DNA for the CDR3: TGTGCCAGCTCACCTGGGGACAGGGCCTCTGATACGCAGTATTTT. Protein product: CASSPGDRASDTQYF.

This rearrangement joins TRBV28 to TRBJ2-5; 7 bases map to TRBD2. The CDR3 spans 14 residues. From germline, CDR1 is MDHEN and CDR2 SYDVKM. The V gene end was trimmed by 5 bases and the J gene end by 2 bases; junction bases not matched to a gene: 5. The CDR3 DNA reads TGTGCCAGCAGTCTCGGGACTATACAAGAGACCCAGTACTTC. As protein: CASSLGTIQETQYF.

This chain links TRBV7-6 with TRBJ2-7; 10 positions agree with TRBD2. V lost 2 bases, J lost 2 bases, and 9 bases stayed unmatched. The CDR3 is 17 amino acids. Per the germline V gene, CDR1 is SGHVS and CDR2 is FNYEAQ. DNA for the CDR3: TGTGCCAGCAGCTTAAAGAGGCCCAGCGGGAGGGCCTACGAGCAGTACTTC. Translated, it gives CASSLKRPSGRAYEQYF.

The V call is TRBV27, the J call TRBJ2-1; D perhaps matches TRBD2 (5 bases). The CDR3 extends over 12 amino acids. Trimming removed 5 bases at V and 8 bases at J, with 10 bases between. Per germline, CDR1 MNHEY and CDR2 SMNVEV (reference sequence). The CDR3: CASSRGRDEQFF. The CDR3 nucleotides read TGTGCCAGCAGTCGGGGAAGGGATGAGCAGTTCTTC.

This rearrangement joins TRBV12-5 to TRBJ2-5; TRBD1 matches at 8 bases. V lost 4 bases to trimming and J lost 5 bases; unmatched junction nucleotides: 9. In germline, CDR1 is LGHNT, CDR2 FRNRAP. The CDR3 covers 15 residues. The CDR3 coding sequence is TGTGCTAGTGGTTCCCGGACAGGGATGGGTGAGACCCAGTACTTC. Protein: CASGSRTGMGETQYF. Filled out from reference TRBV12-5 and TRBJ2-5, the complete variable domain reads DARVTQTPRHKVTEMGQEVTMRCQPILGHNTVFWYRQTMMQGLELLAYFRNRAPLDDSGMPKDRFSAEMPDATLATLKIQPSEPRDSAVYFCASGSRTGMGETQYFGPGTRLLVL.